One and the same sample provided the 29 T cell receptor beta chains below, sequenced in a study of identical twins. TCRdb itself ran the 5' RACE reads through MiXCR, one entry per CDR3 protein. There are over 600,000 distinct CDR3 sequences in the sample; 21% occur only once, and roughly 4% lies in the top ten. These data were likewise used in another study, on T cells expressing NK-cell markers.

Sequences were obtained from PBMCs. These receptors all stem from a woman between 18 and 29 years old in good health.

CDR3 nucleotides: TGCGCCAGCAGCTTGGACCTGGGACTAGCGGGGAACAATGAGCAGTTCTTC. It translates to CASSLDLGLAGNNEQFF. This sequence joins TRBV5-1 and TRBJ2-1, with TRBD2 matching over 13 bases. The germline V gene encodes CDR1 SGHRS and CDR2 YFSETQ. After removal of 0 bases from V and 5 bases from J, the junction contained 5 bases not matched to a gene. The CDR3 is made up of 17 amino acids.

Only a few counts were recorded for this clonotype. The chain links TRBV6-4 to TRBJ2-1, with 9 bases lining up with TRBD1. The CDR3 totals 17 residues. CDR1 is MRHNA, CDR2 SNTAGT, per germline. J was trimmed by 6 bases and V by 4 bases; bases with no gene match: 13. The CDR3 sequence: CASSVRGDREGGNEQFF. The CDR3 bases are TGTGCCAGCAGTGTGAGAGGGGACAGGGAAGGGGGCAATGAGCAGTTCTTC.

The chain has TRBV20-1 and TRBJ2-3; 12 bases are a match to TRBD2. V was clipped by 3 bases and J by 7 bases; unmatched bases: 8. Germline V lookup: CDR1 DFQATT, CDR2 SNEGSKA (reference sequence). This CDR3 has 15 amino acids. CDR3 region: CSARLAGGPGYTQYF. CDR3 coding DNA: TGCAGTGCTAGGCTAGCGGGGGGGCCAGGATATACGCAGTATTTT.

This chain uses TRBV6-5 with TRBJ2-7; 7 nucleotides align to TRBD2. Germline lookup yields CDR1 MNHEY and CDR2 SVGAGI. The V segment lost 8 bases and the J segment 11 bases; nucleotides outside the gene matches: 12. The CDR3 runs to 12 residues. CDR3 bases: TGTGCCAGCCGCCCGGGGACTACAGTCGAGTACTTC. Translation: CASRPGTTVEYF.

This clonotype has only a few counts. This chain's CDR3 is CASSVLAGVAEEQFF. In DNA form, the CDR3 reads TGCGCCAGCAGCGTGCTAGCGGGAGTAGCAGAAGAGCAGTTCTTC. The chain recombines TRBV5-1 with TRBJ2-1; 10 bases fit TRBD2. This CDR3 comprises 15 residues. CDR1 SGHRS and CDR2 YFSETQ come from the germline V gene. With 4 bases clipped from V and 10 bases from J, the junction kept 11 bases outside the gene matches. Using reference TRBV5-1 and TRBJ2-1 for the parts outside the CDR3, the full variable domain is KAGVTQTPRYLIKTRGQQVTLSCSPISGHRSVSWYQQTPGQGLQFLFEYFSETQRNKGNFPGRFSGRQFSNSRSEMNVSTLELGDSALYLCASSVLAGVAEEQFFGPGTRLTVL.

The gene calls are TRBV12-3 or TRBV12-4 and TRBJ2-7; either TRBD1 or TRBD2 may supply D (5 bases each). The CDR3 spans 15 residues. V was shortened by 7 bases and J by 3 bases, with 19 bases between the two germline ends. The CDR3 DNA follows: TGTGCCAGCAACCGAAGGGGCGCGGGTGACTACGAGCAGTACTTC. Translated, it gives CASNRRGAGDYEQYF.

Turning to this clonotype: The junction does not match germline at one end; this may be a read error. The chain has TRBV19 and TRBJ2-1; 10 positions agree with TRBD2. The CDR3 runs 12 residues. CDR1 is LNHDA and CDR2 is SQIVND in the germline V gene (reference sequence). The CDR3 region has the DNA TGTGCCAGTAGTCCCCCGGCTAGCGGGAGTACCTTC. Protein: CASSPPASGSTF.

A few counts support this clonotype. The V call is TRBV24-1, the J call TRBJ2-1; D may be TRBD1 or TRBD2 (6 bases each). The V end lost 7 bases, the J end lost 7 bases, and 13 bases lay between the germline ends. Germline V gene data show CDR1 as KGHDR and CDR2 as SFDVKD. There are 13 residues in the CDR3. This chain's CDR3 is CATSRGGRNEQFF. The CDR3 nucleotides read TGTGCCACCAGCAGAGGGGGGCGGAATGAGCAGTTCTTC.

The table lists this clonotype with a few counts. This chain connects TRBV7-2 to TRBJ1-1; the D is unclear. From germline, CDR1 is SGHTA and CDR2 FQGNSA. Trimming pared 2 bases from V and 1 base from J, leaving 8 bases between. The CDR3 sequence is 14 residues long. The CDR3 is CASSLRIRNTEAFF. CDR3 sequence (DNA): TGTGCCAGCAGCTTAAGGATCCGGAACACTGAAGCTTTCTTT. Based on the CDR3 plus reference TRBV7-2 and TRBJ1-1, the full variable domain is GAGVSQSPSNKVTEKGKDVELRCDPISGHTALYWYRQSLGQGLEFLIYFQGNSAPDKSGLPSDRFSAERTGGSVSTLTIQRTQQEDSAVYLCASSLRIRNTEAFFGQGTRLTVV.

On this clonotype: Compared with germline, one end of the junction differs, possibly owing to a read error. The CDR3, as DNA: TGTGCCAGCACTCTCCTAGCGGGGGGTCCCACAGATTCGCAGTATTTT. Its translation is CASTLLAGGPTDSQYF. The chain joins TRBV12-3 or TRBV12-4 to TRBJ2-3; 11 bases are a match to TRBD2. CDR3 length: 16 residues.

There are many counts of this clonotype. This chain links TRBV12-3 or TRBV12-4 with TRBJ2-1; 11 bases are a match to TRBD2. The CDR3 has 14 amino acids. J was trimmed by 10 bases and V by 3 bases; bases with no gene match: 5. The chain's CDR3 is CASSFRLAGREQFF. Written as DNA, the CDR3 is TGTGCCAGCAGTTTCCGACTAGCGGGGCGAGAGCAGTTCTTC.

The chain is built from TRBV5-5 and TRBJ2-7; D not certain. The CDR3 has 15 amino acids. V lost 2 bases and J 4 bases, leaving 16 bases between the germline ends. In germline, CDR1 is SGHKS, CDR2 YYEKEE (reference sequence). The CDR3 DNA reads as TGTGCCAGCAGCTTTAAAGGTATTCCCGGGTACGAGCAGTACTTC. Its translation: CASSFKGIPGYEQYF. The full variable domain, in which reference TRBV5-5 and TRBJ2-7 provide the parts outside the CDR3, is DAGVTQSPTHLIKTRGQQVTLRCSPISGHKSVSWYQQVLGQGPQFIFQYYEKEERGRGNFPDRFSARQFPNYSSELNVNALLLGDSALYLCASSFKGIPGYEQYFGPGTRLTVT.

This chain joins TRBV7-2 and TRBJ2-1, with D unresolved. The CDR3 runs to 12 residues. Trimming took off 4 bases at V and 11 bases at J, with 12 bases between the two ends. Germline V gives CDR1 SGHTA, CDR2 FQGNSA. CDR3 sequence (DNA): TGTGCCAGCAGCTCGGCTGATGTCCAGCAGTTCTTC. The encoded protein is CASSSADVQQFF.

There are a few counts of this clonotype. This sequence joins TRBV3-1 and TRBJ2-2; TRBD2 is a possible D gene (6 bases). Germline V gene data show CDR1 as LGHDT and CDR2 as YNNKEL (reference sequence). The CDR3 is 15 amino acids. Trimming left V 10 bases short and J 4 bases short, with 19 bases between. The CDR3 sequence: CATCQGLSGTGELFF. The CDR3 DNA reads as TGTGCCACCTGCCAAGGCCTTAGCGGCACCGGGGAGCTGTTTTTT.

V and J are TRBV6-2 or TRBV6-3 and TRBJ2-3; tentatively, D is TRBD2 (6 bases). CDR3 length: 15 amino acids. The V gene lost 8 bases and the J gene lost 4 bases, with 19 bases spanning the gap. In germline, CDR1 is MNHEY, CDR2 SVGEGT. The CDR3: CASSPRTKRADTQYF. The CDR3 DNA reads TGTGCCAGCTCCCCCAGGACTAAAAGGGCAGATACGCAGTATTTT.

This clonotype showed up just a few times. V is TRBV9 and J is TRBJ2-5; D is possibly TRBD1 (7 bases). The CDR3 consists of 15 residues. From germline, CDR1 is SGDLS and CDR2 YYNGEE. Trimming left V 5 bases short and J 5 bases short, with 19 bases between. CDR3 in DNA: TGTGCCAGCAGTTATGGACTAACAGGGGTGGAGACCCAGTACTTC. Protein sequence: CASSYGLTGVETQYF.

This clonotype was seen more than once but under ten times. The gene calls are TRBV20-1 and TRBJ2-1, with a possible D match to TRBD1 (5 bases). CDR1 DFQATT and CDR2 SNEGSKA come from the germline V gene (reference sequence). V was trimmed by 6 bases and J by 2 bases, leaving 11 bases between them. The CDR3 is made up of 13 amino acids. CDR3 sequence: CSASPTAYNEQFF. The CDR3 region has the DNA TGCAGTGCCAGCCCGACAGCCTACAATGAGCAGTTCTTC.

The J gene is TRBJ2-7, the V gene TRBV7-9; 8 bases match TRBD1. Per the germline V gene, CDR1 is SEHNR and CDR2 is FQNEAQ (reference sequence). CDR3 length equals 14 residues. V shed 5 bases and J 5 bases; nucleotides not matched to a gene: 8. The CDR3 here is CASSPGQGNHEQYF. CDR3 bases: TGTGCCAGCAGCCCAGGACAGGGTAACCACGAGCAGTACTTC.

This clonotype was found a few times. V gene TRBV10-3 combines with J gene TRBJ2-1, with a possible D match to TRBD1 (6 bases). This CDR3 has 13 amino acids. Germline V CDR1 and CDR2: ENHRY, SYGVKD. V was cut by 8 bases and J by 9 bases, with 17 bases left in between. The CDR3 region has the DNA TGTGCCATCGGGGGCGCAGGGAGCGGTGAGCAGTTCTTC. Its translation is CAIGGAGSGEQFF.

This clonotype was seen repeatedly, ten times or more. Here the CDR3 DNA reads TGTGCCAGCAGCCAAGACCCGACTAGCGGGGACCTCACAGATACGCAGTATTTT. Translated, it gives CASSQDPTSGDLTDTQYF. The rearrangement links TRBV3-1 to TRBJ2-3, with 11 bases fitting TRBD2. Germline CDR1 and CDR2: LGHDT and YNNKEL (reference sequence). This CDR3 has 18 residues. J gave up 2 bases and V 0 bases, and 7 bases lay outside the gene matches.

The rearrangement joins TRBV7-3 to TRBJ1-1, with 7 nucleotides matching TRBD1. The germline V gene encodes CDR1 SGHTA and CDR2 FQGTGA. Trimming at V came to 6 bases and at J to 4 bases, leaving 8 bases not matched to a gene. This CDR3 spans 14 amino acids. The DNA for the CDR3 is TGTGCCAGCAGTCCAGGGGGTAAGAGCACTGAAGCTTTCTTT. The encoded protein is CASSPGGKSTEAFF.

This clonotype was counted a few times. The chain combines TRBV6-6 with TRBJ2-1; 7 positions match TRBD1. The CDR3 runs to 12 residues. CDR1 and CDR2 from the germline V gene are MNHNY and SVGAGI (reference sequence). V trimming: 5 bases; J trimming: 11 bases; junction bases outside the gene matches: 6. The CDR3 loop is CASSPDRDQQFF. DNA of the CDR3: TGTGCCAGCAGTCCAGACAGGGATCAGCAGTTCTTC.

This clonotype was recorded at least ten times. V is TRBV10-3 and J is TRBJ2-5, with no clear D. CDR3 length: 11 residues. V was trimmed by 3 bases and J by 5 bases, leaving 4 bases between them. CDR1 is ENHRY, CDR2 SYGVKD, per germline. In DNA, the CDR3 is TGTGCCATCAGTGAACTCGAGACCCAGTACTTC. This encodes CAISELETQYF.

The gene calls are TRBV29-1 and TRBJ1-2; D remains unclear. Trimming took off 7 bases at V and 8 bases at J, with 17 bases between the two ends. This CDR3 is 12 amino acids long. Germline lookup yields CDR1 SQVTM and CDR2 ANQGSEA. CDR3 loop: CSATNPDPGYTF. CDR3 bases: TGCAGCGCCACGAACCCGGACCCCGGCTACACCTTC.

This clonotype was counted a few times. CDR3 coding DNA: TGTGCCAGCAGCCCTCAAGGGGGGGCATCCTACAATGAGCAGTTCTTC. Amino acids: CASSPQGGASYNEQFF. The chain links TRBV4-2 to TRBJ2-1; possibly TRBD2 for D (7 bases). Germline CDR1 reads LGHNA; CDR2 reads YNFKEQ. The CDR3 contains 16 residues. V was shortened by 4 bases and J by 1 base, with 14 bases between the two germline ends.

This chain uses TRBV7-9 with TRBJ2-7; 10 bases agree with TRBD1. The CDR3 is made up of 15 amino acids. Trimming took 5 bases from V and 5 from J; bases not matched to a gene: 9. Germline V CDR1 and CDR2: SEHNR, FQNEAQ (reference sequence). Here the CDR3 DNA reads TGTGCCAGCAGCCCAATCGGACAGGGGGACCACGAGCAGTACTTC. Translated, it gives CASSPIGQGDHEQYF.

This clonotype was seen more than once but under ten times. This chain joins TRBV12-3 or TRBV12-4 and TRBJ2-3, with D uncertain. Between the trimmed V and J ends, which lost 4 bases and 4 bases, there was a span of 9 bases. CDR3 length equals 13 residues. The CDR3 sequence is CASSWVRADTQYF. The CDR3 DNA follows: TGTGCCAGCAGTTGGGTCCGCGCAGATACGCAGTATTTT.

The chain recombines TRBV20-1 with TRBJ1-2; 9 nucleotides match TRBD1. CDR1 and CDR2 from the germline V gene are DFQATT and SNEGSKA (reference sequence). With 6 bases clipped from V and 3 bases from J, the junction kept 11 bases outside the gene matches. The CDR3 runs to 15 residues. DNA for the CDR3: TGCAGTGCCAAGACAGGGGGTATGAGTTACTATGGCTACACCTTC. Its translation: CSAKTGGMSYYGYTF.

Ten or more counts support this clonotype. The rearrangement joins TRBV11-1 to TRBJ1-4; D may be TRBD1 (5 bases). The CDR3 consists of 17 residues. V gave up 5 bases and J gave up 4 bases, with 20 bases separating them. The germline V gene has CDR1 SGHAT and CDR2 FQDESV (reference sequence). CDR3: CASSGWDRGLSNEKLFF. CDR3 coding DNA: TGTGCCAGCAGCGGATGGGACCGCGGCTTAAGTAATGAAAAACTGTTTTTT.